This T cell receptor (beta chain) emerged from a study of cytomegalovirus exposure and HLA in healthy donors. PCR used 60 Vbeta primers and 13 Jbeta primers. Here immunoSEQ multiplex PCR was the method, and the copy in TCRdb shows in-frame clones only, minus some. This sample has approximately 110,000 clones, with 70% to 80% found just once. This CDR3 is built from 16 residues. V gene TRBV21-1 combines with J gene TRBJ2-7; the table's D gene call, TRBD2, was not cross checked with the DNA. TRBV21-1 is a documented pseudogene. This receptor was identified in a woman aged 25-40 years in good health and CMV-seropositive. The material sequenced was PBMCs. CDR3 DNA: TGTGCCAGCAGCAATTGTGGCGGGAGGCCCACCTACGAGCAGTACTTC. It yields the protein CASSNCGGRPTYEQYF.